The 24 T cell receptor beta chains below were found in one sample sequenced in a study of low-dose radiotherapy and immunotherapy resistance in tumors. Gene-specific TRAV and TRBV primers were used for first-strand cDNA, covering alpha and beta chains. The authors ran 15 to 20 PCR cycles to amplify TCRs with a constant-region primer and V-primer adapter. MiXCR was run by TCRdb on the reads, yielding one entry per CDR3 protein. The sample lists nearly 60,000 distinct CDR3 sequences, about 25% seen once, with less than 7.5% in the top ten. Described time point: after trial treatment. The treatment: LDRT plus nivolumab, ipilimumab, low-dose cyclophosphamide and aspirin (RACIN trial). The specimen comprised PBMCs, sampled after low-dose radiotherapy plus immunotherapy. These receptor sequences come from a male donor with prostate cancer.

This clonotype is medium-sized. CDR3 in amino acids: CSVGGQNNQPQHF. Written as DNA, the CDR3 is TGCAGCGTCGGCGGACAGAACAATCAGCCCCAGCATTTT. The rearrangement uses TRBV29-1 and TRBJ1-5; possibly TRBD1 for D (6 bases). Trimming removed 6 bases at V and 3 bases at J, with 12 bases between. This CDR3 is 13 amino acids long. Per germline, CDR1 SQVTM and CDR2 ANQGSEA.

The chain carries TRBV30 and TRBJ2-7, with D maybe TRBD1 (5 bases). Trimming pared 0 bases from V and 3 bases from J, leaving 15 bases between. Germline V lookup: CDR1 GTSNPN, CDR2 SVGIG (reference sequence). The CDR3 length is 15 residues. The CDR3: CAWSVPTGVIYEQYF. In DNA form, the CDR3 reads TGTGCCTGGAGTGTACCTACAGGCGTTATCTACGAGCAGTACTTC.

The chain joins TRBV5-1 to TRBJ2-2, with D possibly matching TRBD2 (6 bases). The CDR3 sequence is 15 residues long. The ends were cut back, 4 bases at V and 1 base at J, with 11 bases in the middle. Germline V lookup: CDR1 SGHRS, CDR2 YFSETQ. CDR3 sequence (DNA): TGCGCCAGCAGCAGACGGGACTTGAACACCGGGGAGCTGTTTTTT. Protein: CASSRRDLNTGELFF.

This clonotype was picked up many times. The chain uses TRBV7-6 and TRBJ2-1; possible D gene TRBD2, 6 bases. V was cut by 3 bases and J by 2 bases, with 8 bases left in between. Germline lookup yields CDR1 SGHVS and CDR2 FNYEAQ. This CDR3 has 14 residues. CDR3 in amino acids: CASSFPGAYNEQFF. CDR3 nucleotides: TGTGCCAGCAGCTTCCCGGGAGCCTACAATGAGCAGTTCTTC.

This clonotype was recorded many times. The rearrangement links TRBV20-1 to TRBJ2-5; 15 bases match TRBD2. CDR1 DFQATT and CDR2 SNEGSKA come from the germline V gene (reference sequence). V trimming: 5 bases; J trimming: 2 bases; junction bases outside the gene matches: 3. This CDR3 contains 15 residues. CDR3 DNA: TGCAGTGCTTGGACTAGCGGGAGGGGACAAGAGACCCAGTACTTC. Residues: CSAWTSGRGQETQYF.

This clonotype has ten or more counts. CDR3 nucleotides: TGTGCCAGCAGTGGTGTGGCCCAGCATTTT. The encoded protein is CASSGVAQHF. The genes are TRBV2 and TRBJ1-5; no definite D call. CDR1 is SNHLY and CDR2 is FYNNEI in the germline V gene. There are 10 residues in the CDR3. Trimming cost V 4 bases and J 11 bases, with 6 bases left between them.

Note on this clonotype: A far more abundant clone sits one base away, making this likely a read error. CDR3 bases: TGTCCCAGCAGTTACTACGACAGGGGAAGGGAAAAACTGTTTTTT. Its protein product is CPSSYYDRGREKLFF. The chain has TRBV6-5 and TRBJ1-4, with TRBD1 identical over 8 bases. This CDR3 is built from 15 residues. Per germline, CDR1 MNHEY and CDR2 SVGAGI.

This clonotype was seen ten or more times. This rearrangement joins TRBV30 to TRBJ2-7; weak D call: TRBD1 (5 bases). With 5 bases removed from V and 6 bases from J, the gap between germline ends came to 14 bases. CDR3 length equals 12 residues. Germline V CDR1 and CDR2: GTSNPN, SVGIG (reference sequence). The CDR3 bases are TGTGCCTGGGGGGCCCCCGGCCCCGAGCAGTACTTC. This codes for CAWGAPGPEQYF.

Concerning this clonotype: A much larger clone is a single base away; this may be a read error. The V call is TRBV6-5, the J call TRBJ1-6; D not resolved. The germline V gene encodes CDR1 MNHEY and CDR2 SVGAGI. The CDR3 is 15 residues long. Between the trimmed V and J ends, which lost 0 bases and 9 bases, there was a span of 12 bases. CDR3 loop: CASSYSTAMASPLHF. CDR3 bases: TGTGCCAGCAGTTACTCGACGGCCATGGCTTCACCCCTCCACTTT.

This clonotype was observed many times. The rearrangement joins TRBV27 to TRBJ1-1; no definite D call. CDR3 length: 13 residues. V lost 3 bases to trimming and J lost 2 bases, with 7 bases between them. The germline gives CDR1 MNHEY, CDR2 SMNVEV (reference sequence). CDR3 sequence reads: CASSFYSNTEAFF. The CDR3 DNA is TGTGCCAGCAGTTTTTACAGCAACACTGAAGCTTTCTTT.

The table lists this clonotype with many counts. The CDR3 loop reads CASSTIGARPDPNTEAFF. For the CDR3, the DNA is TGTGCCAGCAGTACGATTGGAGCTCGGCCAGACCCGAACACTGAAGCTTTCTTT. The chain is built from TRBV28 and TRBJ1-1; D call uncertain. This CDR3 comprises 18 residues. CDR1 and CDR2 (germline): MDHEN, SYDVKM. Trimming took off 5 bases at V and 1 base at J, with 23 bases between the two ends.

The chain carries TRBV5-1 and TRBJ2-7, with 11 bases aligning to TRBD1. Germline V gene sequence: CDR1 SGHRS, CDR2 YFSETQ. Germline trimming cut 3 bases from V and 7 bases from J; bases unmatched to any gene: 9. The CDR3 loop spans 15 amino acids. The CDR3 region has the DNA TGCGCCAGCAGCTACGGACAGGGGGCATTGGATGAGCAGTACTTC. Protein product: CASSYGQGALDEQYF.

This clonotype was counted ten times or more. The rearrangement links TRBV29-1 to TRBJ1-1; D perhaps matches TRBD1 (6 bases). The germline CDR1 and CDR2 sequences are SQVTM and ANQGSEA. The CDR3 is made up of 15 amino acids. Trimming stripped 0 bases from V and 0 bases from J, with 11 bases between. The CDR3 DNA sequence: TGCAGCGTTGAAGATCAGGGGATCATGAACACTGAAGCTTTCTTT. Translation gives CSVEDQGIMNTEAFF.

Comments on this clonotype: This likely traces to a read error, being one base from a far larger clone. The chain has TRBV27 and TRBJ2-1; 10 bases line up with TRBD2. Germline V lookup: CDR1 MNHEY, CDR2 SMNVEV (reference sequence). The CDR3 spans 16 residues. CDR3 sequence: CASSTRVAGGRNGQFF. CDR3 coding DNA: TGTGCCAGCAGTACCCGGGTAGCGGGAGGTCGGAATGGGCAGTTCTTC.

The CDR3 spells CASSWTGVANEKLFF. DNA of the CDR3: TGCGCCAGCAGCTGGACAGGGGTGGCTAATGAAAAACTGTTTTTT. The chain combines TRBV5-1 with TRBJ1-4, with TRBD1 matching over 9 bases. With V trimmed by 3 bases and J by 3 bases, 3 bases remained unmatched. The germline V gene has CDR1 SGHRS and CDR2 YFSETQ. The CDR3 contains 15 residues.

The gene calls are TRBV18 and TRBJ2-2; D is possibly TRBD1 or TRBD2 (5 bases each). The CDR3 runs to 15 residues. Germline V gene data show CDR1 as KGHSH and CDR2 as LQKENI. V shed 6 bases and J shed 4 bases, with 15 bases lying between them. DNA of the CDR3: TGTGCCAGCTCGGCCGGGACCCGGAGCACCGGGGAGCTGTTTTTT. It translates to CASSAGTRSTGELFF. Drawing the rest from reference TRBV18 and TRBJ2-2, the complete variable domain is NAGVMQNPRHLVRRRGQEARLRCSPMKGHSHVYWYRQLPEEGLKFMVYLQKENIIDESGMPKERFSAEFPKEGPSILRIQQVVRGDSAAYFCASSAGTRSTGELFFGEGSRLTVL.

Ten or more counts support this clonotype. This rearrangement joins TRBV30 to TRBJ2-2; 9 nucleotides match TRBD2. Germline V lookup: CDR1 GTSNPN, CDR2 SVGIG (reference sequence). Germline trimming cut 3 bases from V and 2 bases from J; bases unmatched to any gene: 7. The CDR3 has 16 amino acids. Here the CDR3 reads CAWRIAGVGNTGELFF. The DNA for the CDR3 is TGTGCCTGGAGAATAGCGGGAGTAGGTAACACCGGGGAGCTGTTTTTT.

The rearrangement links TRBV11-2 to TRBJ1-5; D might be TRBD1 (5 bases). The CDR3 length is 15 residues. Germline V lookup: CDR1 SGHAT, CDR2 FQNNGV. With 0 bases removed from V and 7 bases from J, the gap between germline ends came to 13 bases. The DNA of the CDR3 is TGTGCCAGCAGCTTAGATGGGGGGGAGGGACAGCCCCAGCATTTT. The encoded protein is CASSLDGGEGQPQHF.

Many counts were recorded for this clonotype. The genes are TRBV27 and TRBJ2-1; maybe TRBD1 (5 bases). Per germline, CDR1 MNHEY and CDR2 SMNVEV (reference sequence). Trimming pared 5 bases from V and 0 bases from J, leaving 14 bases between. The CDR3 covers 16 residues. The CDR3 here is CASSPPDISSYNEQFF. DNA for the CDR3: TGTGCCAGCAGTCCCCCGGACATTAGCTCCTACAATGAGCAGTTCTTC.

This clonotype came up many times. CDR3 region: CASSHYEQYF. The CDR3 DNA sequence: TGTGCCAGCAGCCACTACGAGCAGTACTTC. The chain carries TRBV6-1 and TRBJ2-7; D unclear. Germline CDR1 reads MNHNS; CDR2 reads SASEGT. CDR3 length: 10 amino acids. V lost 6 bases and J lost 3, with 3 bases in between.

In the case of this clonotype: A far bigger clonotype differs at one base, so this is likely a read error. The rearrangement joins TRBV27 to TRBJ1-5; D might be TRBD1 (5 bases). The CDR3 runs to 15 residues. CDR1 is MNHEY, CDR2 SMNVEV, per germline (reference sequence). The CDR3 reads CASSEDSRINQLQHF. For the CDR3, the DNA is TGTGCCAGCAGTGAAGACAGCCGCATCAATCAGCTCCAGCATTTT.

The genes are TRBV5-1 and TRBJ1-2; D is ambiguous. Germline assignment: CDR1 SGHRS and CDR2 YFSETQ. CDR3 length: 13 amino acids. The V gene lost 2 bases and the J gene lost 4 bases, with 9 bases spanning the gap. This chain's CDR3 is CASSFSQIYGYTF. Here the CDR3 DNA reads TGCGCCAGCAGCTTCTCCCAGATCTATGGCTACACCTTC.

This chain links TRBV12-3 or TRBV12-4 with TRBJ1-3; D is possibly TRBD1 (5 bases). V lost 10 bases and J 6 bases, leaving 13 bases between the germline ends. This CDR3 is built from 12 residues. CDR3 amino acids: CATHQGVNTIYF. The CDR3 nucleotides are TGTGCCACCCACCAGGGTGTAAACACCATATATTTT.

This chain links TRBV4-1 with TRBJ2-7, with 9 nucleotides matching TRBD2. The V gene's germline CDR1 is MGHRA and CDR2 YSYEKL. This CDR3 is built from 16 residues. Trimming removed 3 bases from V and 2 bases from J; junction bases left unmatched: 8. The CDR3 region is CASSHRTASGTYEQYF. The DNA for the CDR3 is TGCGCCAGCAGCCACCGAACCGCTAGCGGGACCTACGAGCAGTACTTC.